This entry is about one TCR beta chain. These data belong to a study of blood T cell repertoires in COVID-19. Overall study: The samples span acute and convalescent COVID-19 from the United States, Italy and Spain. From T cells, B-cell-depleted T cells, or PBMCs came the material, which was cDNA or gDNA.

Authors' analysis steps: Reference gene primer amplification yielded estimated nucleated cell counts. The method was immunoSEQ multiplex PCR; TCRdb's version includes in-frame clones alone and lacks a portion of them. The DNA was the basis for D and trimming; V, J and clone size are from that table. The data contain more than 130,000 clones, less than 85% of them seen just once; the ten biggest clones take up approximately 9.5%. V was pared by 3 bases and J by 4 bases, with 14 bases between. CDR3 length equals 15 residues. The germline CDR1 and CDR2 sequences are KGHSH and LQKENI. The genes are TRBV18 and TRBJ2-3, with TRBD1 as a possible D gene (6 bases). The clonotype was recovered from a woman aged 80 or older in a cohort sampled during active or convalescent COVID-19. Sequenced material: peripheral blood. The CDR3 protein is CASSPLTGTPDTQYF. DNA of the CDR3: TGTGCCAGCTCACCCTTGACAGGTACACCAGATACGCAGTATTTT.